This passage covers 7 T cell receptor beta chains from one sample sequenced in a study of T cells in pancreatic ductal adenocarcinoma. Using immunoSEQ multiplex PCR, the repertoire was profiled, and TCRdb retains in-frame clones only, with some absent. The sample includes around 94,000 clones, 90% to 95% seen only once; the top ten take roughly 3.1%. The selected patients with pancreatic ductal adenocarcinoma had surgery but no neoadjuvant therapy. The sequencing input was PBMCs. The receptors shown here come from a human donor with pancreatic ductal adenocarcinoma.

V gene TRBV6-5 combines with J gene TRBJ2-2; D is perhaps TRBD2 (6 bases). The CDR3 runs to 14 residues. Germline CDR1 and CDR2: MNHEY and SVGAGI. The V and J ends lost 0 bases and 7 bases respectively, with 9 bases between them. Here the CDR3 reads CASSYSEGIGELFF. CDR3 coding DNA: TGTGCCAGCAGTTACTCGGAGGGGATCGGGGAGCTGTTTTTT.

V usage is TRBV11-2 and J usage is TRBJ2-5, with TRBD1 as a possible D gene (6 bases). This CDR3 contains 16 residues. CDR1 is SGHAT, CDR2 FQNNGV, per germline. Trimming left V 3 bases short and J 1 base short, with 15 bases between. The CDR3 DNA is TGTGCCAGCAGCTTCCGCTCCTCGGACAGCCAAGAGACCCAGTACTTC. It codes for CASSFRSSDSQETQYF. Full variable domain (remainder filled in from reference TRBV11-2 and TRBJ2-5): EAGVAQSPRYKIIEKRQSVAFWCNPISGHATLYWYQQILGQGPKLLIQFQNNGVVDDSQLPKDRFSAERLKGVDSTLKIQPAKLEDSAVYLCASSFRSSDSQETQYFGPGTRLLVL.

This chain links TRBV29-1 with TRBJ2-3; D remains unclear. CDR1 and CDR2 (germline): SQVTM, ANQGSEA. V shed 4 bases and J shed 4 bases, with 12 bases lying between them. The CDR3 spans 13 residues. DNA of the CDR3: TGCAGCGTTGGAGGTGGAGAACCAGATACGCAGTATTTT. Its protein product is CSVGGGEPDTQYF.

The genes are TRBV20-1 and TRBJ1-1; tentatively, D is TRBD1 (5 bases). CDR3 length: 10 amino acids. CDR1 and CDR2 (germline): DFQATT, SNEGSKA (reference sequence). CDR3 amino acids: CRGLGPGAFF. As DNA, the CDR3 is TGCAGGGGACTTGGCCCCGGAGCTTTCTTT.

This chain uses TRBV19 with TRBJ1-5; tentatively, D is TRBD1 (6 bases). This CDR3 has 15 amino acids. Germline CDR1 reads LNHDA; CDR2 reads SQIVND (reference sequence). The V end lost 7 bases, the J end lost 3 bases, and 16 bases lay between the germline ends. The CDR3 reads CASNGGASNNQPQHF. CDR3 DNA: TGTGCCAGTAACGGGGGGGCTAGTAACAATCAGCCCCAGCATTTT. Based on the CDR3 plus reference TRBV19 and TRBJ1-5, the full variable domain is DGGITQSPKYLFRKEGQNVTLSCEQNLNHDAMYWYRQDPGQGLRLIYYSQIVNDFQKGDIAEGYSVSREKKESFPLTVTSAQKNPTAFYLCASNGGASNNQPQHFGDGTRLSIL.

V and J are TRBV19 and TRBJ2-5; 11 bases line up with TRBD2. CDR3 size: 13 residues. The germline V gene encodes CDR1 LNHDA and CDR2 SQIVND (reference sequence). V lost 4 bases to trimming and J lost 5 bases; unmatched junction nucleotides: 0. The chain's CDR3 is CASSTSGRETQYF. CDR3 sequence (DNA): TGTGCCAGTAGTACTAGCGGGAGGGAGACCCAGTACTTC.

V usage is TRBV6-5 and J usage is TRBJ2-1, with 8 bases aligning to TRBD1. CDR1 is MNHEY and CDR2 is SVGAGI in the germline V gene. The CDR3 covers 14 residues. V lost 5 bases to trimming and J lost 9 bases; unmatched junction nucleotides: 9. The CDR3 here is CASSRRQGPIEQFF. The CDR3 bases are TGTGCCAGCAGTCGGAGACAGGGGCCTATTGAGCAGTTCTTC.